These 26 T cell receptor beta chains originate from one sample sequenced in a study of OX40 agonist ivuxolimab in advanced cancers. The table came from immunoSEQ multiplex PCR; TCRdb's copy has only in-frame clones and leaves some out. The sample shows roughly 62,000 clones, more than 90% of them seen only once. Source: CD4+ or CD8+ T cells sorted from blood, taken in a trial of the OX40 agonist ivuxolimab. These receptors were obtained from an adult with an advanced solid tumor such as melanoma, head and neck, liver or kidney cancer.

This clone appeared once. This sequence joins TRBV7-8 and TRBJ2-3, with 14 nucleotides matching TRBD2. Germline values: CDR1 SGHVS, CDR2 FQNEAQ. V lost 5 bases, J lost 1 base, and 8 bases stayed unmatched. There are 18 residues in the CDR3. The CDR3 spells CASSPGLAGGVGTDTQYF. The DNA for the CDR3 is TGTGCCAGCAGCCCCGGACTAGCGGGGGGCGTCGGCACAGATACGCAGTATTTT.

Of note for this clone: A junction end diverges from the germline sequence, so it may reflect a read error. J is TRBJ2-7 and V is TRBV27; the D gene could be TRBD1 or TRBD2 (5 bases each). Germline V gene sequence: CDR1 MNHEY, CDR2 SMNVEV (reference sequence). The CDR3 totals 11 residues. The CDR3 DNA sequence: TGTGCCAGCAGCTCGGGACGGACCAAAAAATTC. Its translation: CASSSGRTKKF.

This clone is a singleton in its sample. Here the CDR3 reads CAWSVAPLGTGDPETQYF. The CDR3 DNA reads as TGTGCCTGGAGTGTAGCCCCCCTCGGGACAGGGGATCCGGAGACCCAGTACTTC. The chain links TRBV30 to TRBJ2-5; 10 nucleotides agree with TRBD1. Trimming took 0 bases from V and 5 from J; bases not matched to a gene: 15. The CDR3 is 18 residues long. Germline CDR1 and CDR2: GTSNPN and SVGIG (reference sequence).

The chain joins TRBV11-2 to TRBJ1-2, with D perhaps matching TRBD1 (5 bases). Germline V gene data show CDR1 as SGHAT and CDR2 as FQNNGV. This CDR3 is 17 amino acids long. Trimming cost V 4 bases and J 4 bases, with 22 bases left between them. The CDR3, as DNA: TGTGCCAGCAGCTCTTATAGGGTGGGACCAGACACCTATGGCTACACCTTC. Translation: CASSSYRVGPDTYGYTF. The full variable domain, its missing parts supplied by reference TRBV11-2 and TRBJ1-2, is EAGVAQSPRYKIIEKRQSVAFWCNPISGHATLYWYQQILGQGPKLLIQFQNNGVVDDSQLPKDRFSAERLKGVDSTLKIQPAKLEDSAVYLCASSSYRVGPDTYGYTFGSGTRLTVV.

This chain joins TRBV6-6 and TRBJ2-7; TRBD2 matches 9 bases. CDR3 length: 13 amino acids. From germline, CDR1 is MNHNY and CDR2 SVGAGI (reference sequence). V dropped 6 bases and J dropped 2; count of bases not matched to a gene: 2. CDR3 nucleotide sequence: TGTGCCAGCAGGACTAGCGGAGCCTACGAGCAGTACTTC. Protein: CASRTSGAYEQYF.

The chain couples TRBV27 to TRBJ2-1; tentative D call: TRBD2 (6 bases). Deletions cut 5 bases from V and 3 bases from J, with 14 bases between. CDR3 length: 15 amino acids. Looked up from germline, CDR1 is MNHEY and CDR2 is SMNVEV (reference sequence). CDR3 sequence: CASSPGLTDYNEQFF. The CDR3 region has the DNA TGTGCCAGCAGTCCCGGACTAACTGACTACAATGAGCAGTTCTTC.

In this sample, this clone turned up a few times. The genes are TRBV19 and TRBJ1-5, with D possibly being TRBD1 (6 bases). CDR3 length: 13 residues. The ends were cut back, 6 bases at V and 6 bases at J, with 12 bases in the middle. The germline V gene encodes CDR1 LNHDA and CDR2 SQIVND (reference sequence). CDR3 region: CASSRQVRQPQHF. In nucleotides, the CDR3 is TGTGCCAGTAGCAGACAGGTTCGTCAGCCCCAGCATTTT.

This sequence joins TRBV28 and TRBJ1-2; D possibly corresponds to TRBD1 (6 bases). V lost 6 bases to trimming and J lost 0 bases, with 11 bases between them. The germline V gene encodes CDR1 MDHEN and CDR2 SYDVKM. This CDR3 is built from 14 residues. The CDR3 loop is CASRWGLANYGYTF. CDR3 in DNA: TGTGCCAGCAGATGGGGGCTAGCTAACTATGGCTACACCTTC.

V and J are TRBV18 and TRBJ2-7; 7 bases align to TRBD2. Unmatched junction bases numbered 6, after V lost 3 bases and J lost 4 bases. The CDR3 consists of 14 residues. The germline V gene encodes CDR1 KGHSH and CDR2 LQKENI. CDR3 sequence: CASSPQSGVYEQYF. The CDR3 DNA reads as TGTGCCAGCTCACCCCAGAGCGGGGTATACGAGCAGTACTTC.

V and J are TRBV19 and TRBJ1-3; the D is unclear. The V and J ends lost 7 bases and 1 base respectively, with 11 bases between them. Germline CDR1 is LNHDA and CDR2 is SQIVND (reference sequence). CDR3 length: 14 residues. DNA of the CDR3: TGTGCCAGTACTGGAGGTGCGTCTGGAAACACCATATATTTT. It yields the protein CASTGGASGNTIYF.

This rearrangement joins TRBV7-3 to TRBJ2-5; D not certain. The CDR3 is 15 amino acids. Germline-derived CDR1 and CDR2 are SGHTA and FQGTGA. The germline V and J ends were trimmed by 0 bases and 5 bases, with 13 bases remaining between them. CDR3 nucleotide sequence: TGTGCCAGCAGCTTAACGTCGTCTAGTTCCGAGACCCAGTACTTC. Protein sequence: CASSLTSSSSETQYF. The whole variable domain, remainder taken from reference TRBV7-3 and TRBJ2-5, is GAGVSQTPSNKVTEKGKYVELRCDPISGHTALYWYRQSLGQGPEFLIYFQGTGAADDSGLPNDRFFAVRPEGSVSTLKIQRTERGDSAVYLCASSLTSSSSETQYFGPGTRLLVL.

CDR3 nucleotide sequence: TGCAGTGCCCAGGACGACTACGAGCAGTACTTC. Translated, it gives CSAQDDYEQYF. This chain connects TRBV20-1 to TRBJ2-7; D remains ambiguous. V was clipped by 6 bases and J by 3 bases, with 9 bases between them. The CDR3 is 11 residues long. Germline V CDR1 and CDR2: DFQATT, SNEGSKA (reference sequence).

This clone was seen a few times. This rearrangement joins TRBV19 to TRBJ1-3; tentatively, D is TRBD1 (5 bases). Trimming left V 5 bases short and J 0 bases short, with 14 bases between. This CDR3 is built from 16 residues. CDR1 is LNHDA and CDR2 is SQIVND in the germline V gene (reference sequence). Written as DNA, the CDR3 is TGTGCCAGTAGTGTCGGACACAGCAGCTCTGGAAACACCATATATTTT. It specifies CASSVGHSSSGNTIYF.

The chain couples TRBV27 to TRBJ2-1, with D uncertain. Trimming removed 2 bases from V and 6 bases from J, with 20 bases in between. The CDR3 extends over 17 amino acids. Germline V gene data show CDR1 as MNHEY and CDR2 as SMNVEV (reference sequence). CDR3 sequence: CASSLVGNAVRANEQFF. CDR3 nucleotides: TGTGCCAGCAGTTTAGTTGGGAACGCTGTCAGAGCCAATGAGCAGTTCTTC.

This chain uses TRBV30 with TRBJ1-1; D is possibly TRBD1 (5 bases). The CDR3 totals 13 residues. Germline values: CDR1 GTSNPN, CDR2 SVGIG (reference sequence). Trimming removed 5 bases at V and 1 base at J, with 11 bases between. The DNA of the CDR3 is TGTGCCTGGGCCCCGGGGGGGAACACTGAAGCTTTCTTT. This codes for CAWAPGGNTEAFF.

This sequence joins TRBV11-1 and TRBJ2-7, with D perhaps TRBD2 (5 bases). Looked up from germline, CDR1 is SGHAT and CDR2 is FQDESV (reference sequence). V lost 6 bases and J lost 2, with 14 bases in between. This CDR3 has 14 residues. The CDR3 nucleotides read TGTGCCAGCAGTCGGGAATTAGGGACCTACGAGCAGTACTTC. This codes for CASSRELGTYEQYF.

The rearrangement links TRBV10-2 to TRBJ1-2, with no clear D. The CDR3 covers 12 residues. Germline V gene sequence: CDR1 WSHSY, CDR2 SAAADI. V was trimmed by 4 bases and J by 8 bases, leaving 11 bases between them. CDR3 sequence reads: CASSGGEGGYTF. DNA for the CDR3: TGCGCCAGCAGTGGTGGGGAAGGGGGCTACACCTTC.

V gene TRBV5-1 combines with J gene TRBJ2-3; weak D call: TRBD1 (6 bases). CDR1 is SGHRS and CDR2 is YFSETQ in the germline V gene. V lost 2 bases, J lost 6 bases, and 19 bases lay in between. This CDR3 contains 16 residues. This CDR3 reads CASSLGGQLRQDTQYF. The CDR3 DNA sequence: TGCGCCAGCAGCTTAGGGGGACAACTTCGTCAGGATACGCAGTATTTT.

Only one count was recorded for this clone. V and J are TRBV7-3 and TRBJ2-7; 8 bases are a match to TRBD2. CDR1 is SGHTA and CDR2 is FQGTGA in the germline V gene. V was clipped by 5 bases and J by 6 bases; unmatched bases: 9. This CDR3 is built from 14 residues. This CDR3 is CASSLSGSLSEQYF. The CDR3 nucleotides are TGTGCCAGCAGCCTGAGCGGGAGTTTGAGCGAGCAGTACTTC.

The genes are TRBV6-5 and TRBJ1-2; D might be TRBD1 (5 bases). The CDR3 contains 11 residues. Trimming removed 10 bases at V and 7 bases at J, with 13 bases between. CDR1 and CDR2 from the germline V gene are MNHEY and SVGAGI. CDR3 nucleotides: TGTGCCACCTGGGACCGGGGTGGCTACACCTTC. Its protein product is CATWDRGGYTF.

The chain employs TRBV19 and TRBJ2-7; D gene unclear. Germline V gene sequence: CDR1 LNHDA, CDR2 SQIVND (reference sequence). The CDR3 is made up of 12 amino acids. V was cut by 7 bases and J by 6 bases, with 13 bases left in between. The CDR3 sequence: CASMAIAIEQYF. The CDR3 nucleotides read TGTGCCAGTATGGCTATTGCGATCGAGCAGTACTTC.

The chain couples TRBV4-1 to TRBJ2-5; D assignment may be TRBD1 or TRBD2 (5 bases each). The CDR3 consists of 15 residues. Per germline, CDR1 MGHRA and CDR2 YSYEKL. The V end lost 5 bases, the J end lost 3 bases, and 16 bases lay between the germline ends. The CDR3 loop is CASSYRDLREETQYF. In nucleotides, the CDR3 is TGCGCCAGCAGCTACCGGGACCTCAGAGAAGAGACCCAGTACTTC.

The CDR3 reads CASSYPQTASGYTF. The CDR3 DNA sequence: TGTGCCAGCAGTTACCCCCAAACGGCAAGCGGCTACACCTTC. The chain uses TRBV6-6 and TRBJ1-2; D gene unclear. Germline assignment: CDR1 MNHNY and CDR2 SVGAGI (reference sequence). Trimming pared 2 bases from V and 8 bases from J, leaving 15 bases between. The CDR3 has 14 amino acids.

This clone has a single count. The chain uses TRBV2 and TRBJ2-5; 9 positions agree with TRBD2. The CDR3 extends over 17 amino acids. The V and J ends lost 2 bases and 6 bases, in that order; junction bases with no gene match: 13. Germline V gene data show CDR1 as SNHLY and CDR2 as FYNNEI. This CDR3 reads CASSEMGCGGGAKTQYF. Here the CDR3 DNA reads TGTGCCAGCAGTGAAATGGGGTGCGGCGGGGGGGCCAAGACCCAGTACTTC.

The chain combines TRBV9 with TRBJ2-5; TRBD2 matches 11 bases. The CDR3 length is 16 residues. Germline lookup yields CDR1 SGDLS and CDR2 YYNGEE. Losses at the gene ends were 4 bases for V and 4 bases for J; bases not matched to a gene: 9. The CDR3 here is CASSPQLAGAVETQYF. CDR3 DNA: TGTGCCAGCAGCCCGCAACTAGCGGGAGCGGTAGAGACCCAGTACTTC. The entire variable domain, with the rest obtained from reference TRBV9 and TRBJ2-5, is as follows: DSGVTQTPKHLITATGQRVTLRCSPRSGDLSVYWYQQSLDQGLQFLIQYYNGEERAKGNILERFSAQQFPDLHSELNLSSLELGDSALYFCASSPQLAGAVETQYFGPGTRLLVL.

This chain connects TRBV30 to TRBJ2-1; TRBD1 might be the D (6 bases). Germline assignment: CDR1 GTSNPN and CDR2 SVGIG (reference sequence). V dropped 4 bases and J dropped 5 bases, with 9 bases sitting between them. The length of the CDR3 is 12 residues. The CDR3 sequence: CAWMAGDNEQFF. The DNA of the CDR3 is TGTGCCTGGATGGCAGGGGACAATGAGCAGTTCTTC.